The 21 T cell receptor beta chains below were found in one sample sequenced in a study of blood T cell repertoires in COVID-19. Libraries were prepared by immunoSEQ multiplex PCR; TCRdb keeps only in-frame clonotypes and omits some of them. The data show roughly 90,000 clones, with about 88% seen just once and about 5% held by the top ten. Material: peripheral blood. The source of these receptors is a woman over 75 with active COVID-19.

This sequence joins TRBV28 and TRBJ2-1; 8 nucleotides line up with TRBD2. V gave up 5 bases and J gave up 4 bases; unmatched junction bases: 7. Germline loops: CDR1 MDHEN, CDR2 SYDVKM. The CDR3 has 15 amino acids. CDR3 region: CASSLSGSVYNEQFF. The CDR3 coding sequence is TGTGCCAGCAGTCTAAGCGGGAGCGTGTACAATGAGCAGTTCTTC.

The chain has TRBV2 and TRBJ1-6, with a weak D call TRBD1 (5 bases). The germline V gene encodes CDR1 SNHLY and CDR2 FYNNEI. V was shortened by 4 bases and J by 7 bases, with 8 bases between the two germline ends. The CDR3 extends over 13 amino acids. The CDR3 coding sequence is TGTGCCAGCAGTGGGCAGGGAAATTCACCCCTCCACTTT. This gives the protein CASSGQGNSPLHF.

The chain links TRBV6-6 to TRBJ1-6; D ambiguous. CDR1 and CDR2 (germline): MNHNY, SVGAGI (reference sequence). The CDR3 loop spans 15 amino acids. The V end lost 8 bases, the J end lost 5 bases, and 16 bases lay between the germline ends. The CDR3 sequence: CASAARGLHNSPLHF. Here the CDR3 DNA reads TGTGCCAGCGCCGCGCGCGGGCTTCATAATTCACCCCTCCACTTT.

The chain is built from TRBV5-4 and TRBJ2-5; D is perhaps TRBD1 (6 bases). This CDR3 spans 17 amino acids. The V gene's germline CDR1 is SGHNT and CDR2 YYREEE (reference sequence). Trimming took off 4 bases at V and 1 base at J, with 20 bases between the two ends. The DNA of the CDR3 is TGTGCCAGCAGCCGGGTAGGAACAGGGCAAGCCCAAGAGACCCAGTACTTC. Translating gives CASSRVGTGQAQETQYF.

The chain couples TRBV28 to TRBJ2-5; 7 bases align to TRBD1. Germline V gives CDR1 MDHEN, CDR2 SYDVKM. The J segment lost 5 bases and the V segment lost 8 bases, leaving 14 bases of the junction unmatched. This CDR3 has 15 amino acids. CDR3 residues: CASLEVGRGKETQYF. Written as DNA, the CDR3 is TGTGCCAGCTTAGAGGTGGGCAGGGGGAAGGAGACCCAGTACTTC.

V and J are TRBV12-3 or TRBV12-4 and TRBJ1-1; 7 nucleotides line up with TRBD1. CDR3 length equals 12 residues. J lost 10 bases, V lost 5 bases, and 7 bases had no gene match. The CDR3 DNA follows: TGTGCCAGCAGTCTCACGACAGGGAGAGCTTTCTTT. This sequence encodes CASSLTTGRAFF.

The gene calls are TRBV6-2 or TRBV6-3 and TRBJ2-7; TRBD2 matches at 7 bases. This CDR3 region has 16 residues. Germline-derived CDR1 and CDR2 are MNHEY and SVGEGT. The V segment lost 0 bases and the J segment 3 bases; nucleotides outside the gene matches: 8. In DNA form, the CDR3 reads TGTGCCAGCAGTTACTCGGAAAAGCGGGACGTCTACGAGCAGTACTTC. This encodes CASSYSEKRDVYEQYF.

In this sample, this clone turned up once. This chain connects TRBV15 to TRBJ2-1, with 10 bases aligning to TRBD1. The CDR3 extends over 12 amino acids. Per germline, CDR1 LNHNV and CDR2 YYDKDF (reference sequence). V dropped 9 bases and J dropped 7; count of bases not matched to a gene: 3. The CDR3 is CATRTGGNEQFF. In DNA, the CDR3 is TGTGCCACTAGGACAGGGGGAAATGAGCAGTTCTTC.

V usage is TRBV5-1 and J usage is TRBJ2-7; 8 nucleotides line up with TRBD2. The CDR3 runs to 14 residues. Germline trimming cut 4 bases from V and 0 bases from J; bases unmatched to any gene: 3. The germline CDR1 and CDR2 sequences are SGHRS and YFSETQ. This CDR3 reads CASSGTSSSYEQYF. CDR3 sequence (DNA): TGCGCCAGCAGCGGGACTAGTTCCTCCTACGAGCAGTACTTC.

The chain combines TRBV7-3 with TRBJ2-1; 7 bases are a match to TRBD1. The CDR3 covers 15 residues. V lost 4 bases and J lost 3; bases outside the gene matches: 6. The germline V gene has CDR1 SGHTA and CDR2 FQGTGA. The CDR3 DNA reads as TGTGCCAGCAGCTCCACCCGGGACAGCTACAATGAGCAGTTCTTC. Translating it yields CASSSTRDSYNEQFF.

The rearrangement links TRBV21-1 to TRBJ2-7; the table's D call of TRBD2 was not tested on the DNA. TRBV21-1 is annotated as a pseudogene. The CDR3 loop spans 17 amino acids. The CDR3 DNA reads TGTGCCAGCAGCAAAATTTCGGGTAAGTATGGCGGCTACGAGCAGTACTTC. Translating it yields CASSKISGKYGGYEQYF.

The gene calls are TRBV3-1 (or the pseudogene TRBV3-2) and TRBJ2-7; tentatively, D is TRBD1 (6 bases). CDR1 LGHDT and CDR2 YNNKEL come from the germline V gene (reference sequence). CDR3 length: 13 amino acids. The V end was cut by 6 bases, the J end by 4 bases, with 13 bases between. CDR3 loop: CASRLGQSYEQYF. The CDR3 nucleotides read TGTGCCAGCAGGCTTGGACAGAGTTACGAGCAGTACTTC.

The chain uses TRBV7-3 and TRBJ2-5, with 7 bases that match TRBD2. This CDR3 is built from 14 residues. The germline V gene encodes CDR1 SGHTA and CDR2 FQGTGA. Unmatched junction bases numbered 7, after V lost 5 bases and J lost 4 bases. Written as DNA, the CDR3 is TGTGCCAGCAGCCTCTCGGGGGGACTAGAGACCCAGTACTTC. Its translation: CASSLSGGLETQYF.

The chain carries TRBV19 and TRBJ2-1, with 11 bases fitting TRBD2. The germline V gene has CDR1 LNHDA and CDR2 SQIVND (reference sequence). CDR3 length: 17 residues. J lost 7 bases, V lost 5 bases, and 13 bases had no gene match. The DNA for the CDR3 is TGTGCCAGTAGTGAAACTAGCGGGAGCGCCGGATCTAATGAGCAGTTCTTC. Protein: CASSETSGSAGSNEQFF. Using reference TRBV19 and TRBJ2-1 for the parts outside the CDR3, the full variable domain is DGGITQSPKYLFRKEGQNVTLSCEQNLNHDAMYWYRQDPGQGLRLIYYSQIVNDFQKGDIAEGYSVSREKKESFPLTVTSAQKNPTAFYLCASSETSGSAGSNEQFFGPGTRLTVL.

The chain combines TRBV27 with TRBJ1-4, with 8 bases that match TRBD1. V was clipped by 6 bases and J by 0 bases; unmatched bases: 6. Looked up from germline, CDR1 is MNHEY and CDR2 is SMNVEV (reference sequence). This CDR3 is 16 amino acids long. The CDR3 is CASSPDRGATNEKLFF. CDR3 coding DNA: TGTGCCAGCAGCCCCGACAGGGGAGCAACTAATGAAAAACTGTTTTTT.

This rearrangement joins TRBV7-2 to TRBJ2-1, with D possibly matching TRBD2 (6 bases). CDR1 and CDR2 from the germline V gene are SGHTA and FQGNSA. Deletions cut 3 bases from V and 4 bases from J, with 13 bases between. The CDR3 is made up of 15 amino acids. The CDR3 sequence is CASSFLGTAYNEQFF. In DNA, the CDR3 is TGTGCCAGCAGCTTCCTCGGGACTGCTTACAATGAGCAGTTCTTC.

This clone has just a few counts. The V and J genes are TRBV5-3 and TRBJ2-4; 14 positions match TRBD2. TRBV5-3 is placed among ORFs of uncertain function. The CDR3 loop spans 17 amino acids. The trim removed 2 bases at V and 8 bases at J, leaving 9 bases unmatched. The CDR3 DNA follows: TGTGCCAGAAGCTTAGGGGGACTAGCGGGAGTCAGGGACATTCAGTACTTC. Protein: CARSLGGLAGVRDIQYF.

The chain joins TRBV19 to TRBJ2-2, with D maybe TRBD2 (6 bases). Germline CDR1 and CDR2: LNHDA and SQIVND (reference sequence). V gave up 3 bases and J gave up 1 base, with 18 bases separating them. The CDR3 is 18 residues long. CDR3: CASSIAPSSALNTGELFF. CDR3 DNA: TGTGCCAGTAGTATCGCCCCCTCTAGCGCCCTGAACACCGGGGAGCTGTTTTTT.

The chain recombines TRBV11-3 with TRBJ2-5, with 7 bases that match TRBD2. This CDR3 region has 15 residues. Germline CDR1 reads SGHNT; CDR2 reads YENEEA. J lost 2 bases, V lost 4 bases, and 7 bases had no gene match. Here the CDR3 reads CASSSRTRYQETQYF. In nucleotides, the CDR3 is TGTGCCAGCAGCTCCCGGACTAGGTATCAAGAGACCCAGTACTTC.

The chain links TRBV18 to TRBJ2-7; 11 bases align to TRBD2. Germline-derived CDR1 and CDR2 are KGHSH and LQKENI. V lost 4 bases, J lost 6 bases, and 5 bases stayed unmatched. The CDR3 length is 14 residues. CDR3 amino acids: CASSLSGRAVEQYF. CDR3 coding DNA: TGTGCCAGCTCACTTAGCGGGAGGGCCGTCGAGCAGTACTTC. Complete variable domain (other parts from reference TRBV18 and TRBJ2-7): NAGVMQNPRHLVRRRGQEARLRCSPMKGHSHVYWYRQLPEEGLKFMVYLQKENIIDESGMPKERFSAEFPKEGPSILRIQQVVRGDSAAYFCASSLSGRAVEQYFGPGTRLTVT.

The genes are TRBV11-2 and TRBJ2-7; D ambiguous. CDR1 is SGHAT, CDR2 FQNNGV, per germline. The V gene lost 5 bases and the J gene lost 3 bases, with 2 bases spanning the gap. The CDR3 spans 10 residues. The CDR3 here is CASSHYEQYF. The CDR3 DNA is TGTGCCAGCAGCCACTACGAGCAGTACTTC. Drawing the rest from reference TRBV11-2 and TRBJ2-7, the complete variable domain is EAGVAQSPRYKIIEKRQSVAFWCNPISGHATLYWYQQILGQGPKLLIQFQNNGVVDDSQLPKDRFSAERLKGVDSTLKIQPAKLEDSAVYLCASSHYEQYFGPGTRLTVT.